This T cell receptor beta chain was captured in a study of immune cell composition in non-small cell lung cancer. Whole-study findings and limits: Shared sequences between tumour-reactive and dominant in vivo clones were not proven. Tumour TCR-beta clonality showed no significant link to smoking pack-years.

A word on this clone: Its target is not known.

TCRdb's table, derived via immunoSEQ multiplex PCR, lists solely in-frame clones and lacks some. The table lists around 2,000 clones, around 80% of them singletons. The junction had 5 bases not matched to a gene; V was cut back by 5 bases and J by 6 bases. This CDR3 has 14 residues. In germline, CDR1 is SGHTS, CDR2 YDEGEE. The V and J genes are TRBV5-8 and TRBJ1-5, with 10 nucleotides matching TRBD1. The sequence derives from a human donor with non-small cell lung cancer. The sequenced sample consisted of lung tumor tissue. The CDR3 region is CASRSTGGGQPQHF. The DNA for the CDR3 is TGTGCCAGCAGGTCGACAGGGGGCGGTCAGCCCCAGCATTTT.